These T cell receptor beta chains were read from a single sample in a study of blood T cells in healthy people across ages. TCRdb reprocessed the 5' RACE reads with MiXCR, giving one entry per CDR3 protein. The repertoire holds around 970,000 distinct CDR3 sequences, with 45% to 60% as singletons. Sequencing input: blood. Receptors originate from a woman aged 55-69 years in good health. Each CDR3 is given with its conserved first and last residue. D genes are given only for firm matches. Rows give clone size only sometimes, using once, few, many, or a class for an expanded clone.

D,size,V,J,DNA,CDR3
TRBD2,NA,TRBV28,TRBJ2-1,TGTGCCAGCAGTTTATTCCTGACTAGCGGACGGAACAATGAGCAGTTCTTC,CASSLFLTSGRNNEQFF
NA,NA,TRBV28,TRBJ2-7,TGTGCCACCACCCTGGGGAGCACCGTAGTCGAGCAGTACTTC,CATTLGSTVVEQYF
TRBD1,NA,TRBV5-6,TRBJ1-2,TGTGCCAGCAGCTACCGGGACAGTAACTATGGCTACACCTTC,CASSYRDSNYGYTF
NA,few,TRBV6-4,TRBJ2-3,TGTGCCAGCAGTGTCTGGGTGGGAACTAGCACAGATACGCAGTATTTT,CASSVWVGTSTDTQYF
TRBD2,NA,TRBV7-8,TRBJ2-7,TGTGCCAGCAGCTTATTCCACAGTGGCGGCGGGAGTGAATACGAGCAGTACTTC,CASSLFHSGGGSEYEQYF
NA,NA,TRBV11-2,TRBJ2-3,TGTGCCAGCAGCCCGAGGGTGGGCCCGGGCACAGATACGCAGTATTTT,CASSPRVGPGTDTQYF
NA,NA,TRBV12-3/TRBV12-4,TRBJ1-1,TGTGCCAGCAGTTGGGGTACCGAAGCTTTCTTT,CASSWGTEAFF
NA,few,TRBV7-9,TRBJ1-5,TGTGCCAGCAGCTCGGGTGTATATAGCAATCAGCCCCAGCATTTT,CASSSGVYSNQPQHF
NA,NA,TRBV5-1,TRBJ2-3,TGCGCCACCAAGGAAACTAGCACAGATACGCAGTATTTT,CATKETSTDTQYF
TRBD2,NA,TRBV29-1,TRBJ2-7,TGCAGCGTTGAAGCCCAGAAATTGGGGAGGGCGCAAGACTACGAGCAGTACTTC,CSVEAQKLGRAQDYEQYF
TRBD2,NA,TRBV12-3/TRBV12-4,TRBJ2-2,TGTGCCAGTAGTTTCCGGACTAGCGGGAGCCCGAACACCGGGGAGCTGTTTTTT,CASSFRTSGSPNTGELFF
NA,NA,TRBV24-1,TRBJ2-3,TGTGCCACCAGTGTCCAGGGGGATACGCAGTATTTT,CATSVQGDTQYF
TRBD2,NA,TRBV6-1,TRBJ2-1,TGTGCCAGCAGTGAACGGCGCGGGGGGCACTACAATGAGCAGTTCTTC,CASSERRGGHYNEQFF
NA,NA,TRBV28,TRBJ1-2,TGTGCCAGCAGCCCACCCGACAGGTTCTATGGCTACACCTTC,CASSPPDRFYGYTF
NA,few,TRBV6-6,TRBJ1-2,TGTGCCAGCCTGAAACCCGGGTCGTACTATGGCTACACCTTC,CASLKPGSYYGYTF
NA,NA,TRBV12-3/TRBV12-4,TRBJ2-7,TGTGCCAGCGGAAAGCATGGGTACGAGCAGTACTTC,CASGKHGYEQYF
TRBD2,once,TRBV4-3,TRBJ2-7,TGCGCCAGCAGCCCATCCGCTAGCGGTGCTTACGAGCAGTACTTC,CASSPSASGAYEQYF
NA,few,TRBV20-1,TRBJ2-1,TGCAGTGCTACCCAGGGTAGCGGCTCCTACAATGAGCAGTTCTTC,CSATQGSGSYNEQFF
TRBD2,once,TRBV7-6,TRBJ2-7,TGTGCCAGCAGCCATTCAATTCGACTAGCGGGAGTATTCTACGAGCAGTACTTC,CASSHSIRLAGVFYEQYF
TRBD2,NA,TRBV14,TRBJ2-5,TGTGCCAGCAGCCAAAACAACAACTACATCCTAGGGACTACTCAAGAGACCCAGTACTTC,CASSQNNNYILGTTQETQYF
NA,NA,TRBV6-5,TRBJ1-5,TGTGCCAGCAGTCCCGTGGGTATGAGAGACGGGCCCCAGCATTTT,CASSPVGMRDGPQHF
TRBD1,many,TRBV7-2,TRBJ2-3,TGTGCCAGCAGGAGGGACAGGGGTCTGACAGATACGCAGTATTTT,CASRRDRGLTDTQYF
NA,NA,TRBV9,TRBJ1-1,TGTGCCAGCAGCGTAGTGAACAGAGACACTGAAGCTTTCTTT,CASSVVNRDTEAFF
NA,NA,TRBV6-5,TRBJ1-2,TGTGCCAGCATGACAGGACCTAACTATGGCTACACCTTC,CASMTGPNYGYTF
TRBD2,NA,TRBV7-8,TRBJ2-1,TGTGCCAGCAGCTTAGCCTCCAGGGCGGGAGGAGTACATGAGCAGTTCTTC,CASSLASRAGGVHEQFF
TRBD1,few,TRBV15,TRBJ2-1,TGTGCCACCAGCAGAGTGAAGGACAGGGCCTACAATGAGCAGTTCTTC,CATSRVKDRAYNEQFF
TRBD1,NA,TRBV20-1,TRBJ2-7,TGCAGTGCTAGAAGGACTTCAGGGACAGGGATCTACGAGCAGTACTTC,CSARRTSGTGIYEQYF
TRBD2,NA,TRBV28,TRBJ2-5,TGTGCCAGCAGTTTATTCTCCCCTGGACTAGCGGGACGGAAGACCCAGTACTTC,CASSLFSPGLAGRKTQYF
NA,NA,TRBV20-1,TRBJ1-2,TGCAGTGCTAGTTCACTCTCCGAAGCCGACTATGGCTACACCTTC,CSASSLSEADYGYTF
TRBD1,few,TRBV9,TRBJ2-1,TGTGCCAGCAGCACCACAGGGGACCGTTACAATGAGCAGTTCTTC,CASSTTGDRYNEQFF
TRBD1,few,TRBV2,TRBJ1-5,TGTGCAGCAGGGACAGGGAGTGGTCAGCCCCAGCATTTT,CAAGTGSGQPQHF
NA,NA,TRBV20-1,TRBJ2-7,TGCAGTGCTGCTCTAATGGTGGTGAACGAGCAGTACTTC,CSAALMVVNEQYF
TRBD1,NA,TRBV13,TRBJ1-2,TGTGCCAGCAGCTTTCAGGGGGCGAGCTATGGCTACACCTTC,CASSFQGASYGYTF
NA,few,TRBV7-9,TRBJ2-5,TGTGCCAGCAGCTCTTCCGGGACTCAAGAGACCCAGTACTTC,CASSSSGTQETQYF
TRBD2,few,TRBV11-2,TRBJ2-7,TGTGCCAGCAGCTTAGTCGGACTAGCGGGAGGCTCCTACGAGCAGTACTTC,CASSLVGLAGGSYEQYF
TRBD1,few,TRBV20-1,TRBJ2-7,TGCAGTGCTAGAGATCGGGCAGGGGGTAACTACGAGCAGTACTTC,CSARDRAGGNYEQYF
TRBD2,few,TRBV20-1,TRBJ2-1,TGCAGTGCTCCAGCGGGAGGCAGCTCCTACAATGAGCAGTTCTTC,CSAPAGGSSYNEQFF
NA,NA,TRBV9,TRBJ2-3,TGTGCCAGCAGCGTATCGGGGGCAGATACGCAGTATTTT,CASSVSGADTQYF
NA,NA,TRBV7-9,TRBJ2-7,TGTGCCAGCGACCGTGCAGGGTGGGACGAGCAGTACTTC,CASDRAGWDEQYF